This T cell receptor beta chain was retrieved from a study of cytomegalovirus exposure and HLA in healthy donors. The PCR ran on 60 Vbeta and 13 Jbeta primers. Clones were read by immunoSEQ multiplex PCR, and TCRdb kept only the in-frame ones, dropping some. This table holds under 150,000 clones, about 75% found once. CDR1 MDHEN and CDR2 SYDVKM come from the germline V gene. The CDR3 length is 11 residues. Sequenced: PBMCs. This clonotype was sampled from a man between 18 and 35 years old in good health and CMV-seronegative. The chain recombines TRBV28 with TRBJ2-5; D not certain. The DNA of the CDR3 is TGTACGGTGGAGCGAGGAGAGACCCAGTACTTC. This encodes CTVERGETQYF.